This TCR beta chain comes out of a study of patients and donors after allogeneic stem cell transplantation. One entry per CDR3 protein results from TCRdb running MiXCR on the RT-PCR reads. The top ten clones hold approximately 82% of a sample with about 34,000 distinct CDR3 sequences, roughly a third of them seen once. Trimming removed 4 bases from V and 7 bases from J, with 16 bases in between. This CDR3 spans 14 amino acids. Germline CDR1 ENHRY, CDR2 SYGVKD. The specimen was blood, either unsorted or a sorted T cell fraction (not recorded which). The receptor's source is a human donor who was either an allogeneic HSCT recipient or a stem cell or donor lymphocyte infusion donor (not recorded which). It is not recorded whose cells these are; they may come from a transplant donor. This chain links TRBV10-3 with TRBJ1-2; unclear D gene. CDR3 region: CAISGTLSPGGYTF. CDR3 sequence (DNA): TGTGCCATCAGTGGGACCCTGTCCCCGGGTGGCTACACCTTC.